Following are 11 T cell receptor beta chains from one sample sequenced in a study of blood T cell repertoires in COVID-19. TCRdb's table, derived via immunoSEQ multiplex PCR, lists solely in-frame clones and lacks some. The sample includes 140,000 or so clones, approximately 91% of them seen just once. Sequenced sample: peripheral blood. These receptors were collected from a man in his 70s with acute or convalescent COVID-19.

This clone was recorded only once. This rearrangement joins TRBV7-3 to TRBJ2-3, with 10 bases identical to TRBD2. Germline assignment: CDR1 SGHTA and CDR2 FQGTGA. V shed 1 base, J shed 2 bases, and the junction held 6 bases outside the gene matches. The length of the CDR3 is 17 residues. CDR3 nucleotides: TGTGCCAGCAGCTTAATCGCGAGCGGGAGGGCCACAGATACGCAGTATTTT. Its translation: CASSLIASGRATDTQYF.

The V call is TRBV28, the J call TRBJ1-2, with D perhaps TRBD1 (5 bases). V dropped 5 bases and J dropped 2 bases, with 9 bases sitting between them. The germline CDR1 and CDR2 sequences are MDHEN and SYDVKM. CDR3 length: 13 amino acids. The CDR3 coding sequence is TGTGCCAGCAGTGTCACAGGAAACTATGGCTACACCTTC. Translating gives CASSVTGNYGYTF.

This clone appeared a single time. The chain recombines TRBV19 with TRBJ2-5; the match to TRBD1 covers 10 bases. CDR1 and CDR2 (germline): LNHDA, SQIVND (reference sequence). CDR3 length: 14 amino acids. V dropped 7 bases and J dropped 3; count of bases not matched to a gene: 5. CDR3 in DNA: TGTGCCAGTAATGCCGGGACAGGGGAAGAGACCCAGTACTTC. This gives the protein CASNAGTGEETQYF.

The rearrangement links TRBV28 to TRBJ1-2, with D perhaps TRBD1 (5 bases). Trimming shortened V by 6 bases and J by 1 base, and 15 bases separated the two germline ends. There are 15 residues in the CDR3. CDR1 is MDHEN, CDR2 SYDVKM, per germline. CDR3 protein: CASSLRQKFNYGYTF. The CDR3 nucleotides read TGTGCCAGCAGCCTCAGACAGAAATTTAACTATGGCTACACCTTC.

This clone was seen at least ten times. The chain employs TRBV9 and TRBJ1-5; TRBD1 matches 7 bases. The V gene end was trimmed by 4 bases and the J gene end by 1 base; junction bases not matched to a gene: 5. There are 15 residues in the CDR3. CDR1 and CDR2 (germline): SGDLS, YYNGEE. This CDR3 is CASSPSGGSNQPQHF. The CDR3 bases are TGTGCCAGCAGCCCATCAGGGGGGAGCAATCAGCCCCAGCATTTT.

The DNA of the CDR3 is TGTGCCATCAGACAGGGGATAAACACTGAAGCTTTCTTT. It yields the protein CAIRQGINTEAFF. The rearrangement joins TRBV10-3 to TRBJ1-1; 7 bases match TRBD1. Trimming cost V 6 bases and J 2 bases; bases outside gene matches: 3. Per the germline V gene, CDR1 is ENHRY and CDR2 is SYGVKD. There are 13 residues in the CDR3.

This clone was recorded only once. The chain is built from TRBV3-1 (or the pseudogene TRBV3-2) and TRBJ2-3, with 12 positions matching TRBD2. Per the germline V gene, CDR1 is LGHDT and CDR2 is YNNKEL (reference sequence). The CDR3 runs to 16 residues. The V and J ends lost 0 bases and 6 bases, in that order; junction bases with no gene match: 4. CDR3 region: CASSQEASGGVDTQYF. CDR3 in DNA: TGTGCCAGCAGCCAAGAGGCTAGCGGGGGGGTGGATACGCAGTATTTT.

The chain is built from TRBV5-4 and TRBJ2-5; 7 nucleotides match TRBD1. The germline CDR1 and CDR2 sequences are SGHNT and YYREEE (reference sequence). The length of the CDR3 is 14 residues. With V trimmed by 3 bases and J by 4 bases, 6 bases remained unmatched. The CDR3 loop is CASSSQGGGETQYF. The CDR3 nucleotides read TGTGCCAGCAGCTCCCAAGGGGGCGGAGAGACCCAGTACTTC.

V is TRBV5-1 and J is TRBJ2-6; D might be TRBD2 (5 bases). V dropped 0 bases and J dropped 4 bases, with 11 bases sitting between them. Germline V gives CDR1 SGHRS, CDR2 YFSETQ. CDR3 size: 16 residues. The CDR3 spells CASSLAEGTGANVLTF. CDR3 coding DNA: TGCGCCAGCAGCTTGGCCGAGGGTACAGGGGCCAACGTCCTGACTTTC.

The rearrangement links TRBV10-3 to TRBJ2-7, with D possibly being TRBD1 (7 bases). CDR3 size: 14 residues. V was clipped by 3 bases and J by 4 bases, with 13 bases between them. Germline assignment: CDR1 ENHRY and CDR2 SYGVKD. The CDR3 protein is CAISEQQGRYEQYF. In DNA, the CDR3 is TGTGCCATCAGTGAACAACAGGGGAGGTACGAGCAGTACTTC.

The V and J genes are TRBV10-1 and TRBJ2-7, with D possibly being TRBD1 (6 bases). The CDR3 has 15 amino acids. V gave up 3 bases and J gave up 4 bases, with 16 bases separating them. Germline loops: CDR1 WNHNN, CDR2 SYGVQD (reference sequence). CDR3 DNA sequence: TGCGCCAGCAGTGACCCTAGCAGGGGCGCGTACGAGCAGTACTTC. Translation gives CASSDPSRGAYEQYF.